This TCR beta chain was identified in a study of identical twins. In TCRdb, the 5' RACE reads were re-called with MiXCR into one record per CDR3 protein. The sample records about 900,000 distinct CDR3 sequences, 12% being singletons. J gave up 8 bases and V 6 bases, and 13 bases lay outside the gene matches. CDR3 size: 15 residues. The sample was also reused in another study, on yellow fever vaccine responses in identical twins.

This receptor was obtained from a woman under 30 in good health. Sequencing was carried out using PBMCs. V and J are TRBV12-3 or TRBV12-4 and TRBJ2-1, with 7 positions matching TRBD2. The CDR3 bases are TGTGCCAGCAGGTCCGGGACTAATCTTCGGTATGAGCAGTTCTTC. This encodes CASRSGTNLRYEQFF.